These 32 T cell receptor beta chains came from one sample sequenced in a study of CXCR3 chemokines and chemotherapy response in bladder cancer. TCRdb analysed the PCR reads with MiXCR anew, one entry per CDR3 protein. The sample carries over 2,000 distinct CDR3 sequences, 6.5% to 9% recorded once. Sampling was carried out from a patient whose treatment included neoadjuvant chemotherapy. These receptors were collected from a human donor with bladder cancer that responded to neoadjuvant chemotherapy.

In this sample, this clonotype turned up many times. J is TRBJ1-4 and V is TRBV19; maybe TRBD1 (5 bases). The germline gives CDR1 LNHDA, CDR2 SQIVND (reference sequence). The CDR3 contains 16 residues. Trimming cost V 7 bases and J 0 bases, with 15 bases left between them. CDR3 sequence reads: CASTSGTGATNEKLFF. The CDR3 nucleotides read TGTGCCAGTACCTCCGGGACGGGAGCAACTAATGAAAAACTGTTTTTT.

By proportion, this clonotype is medium-sized (0.01 to 0.1%). This sequence joins TRBV29-1 and TRBJ1-2, with TRBD1 matching 8 bases. From germline, CDR1 is SQVTM and CDR2 ANQGSEA. Trimming at V came to 7 bases and at J to 3 bases, leaving 7 bases not matched to a gene. This CDR3 spans 13 amino acids. The CDR3 DNA reads TGCAGCGGGGGGGGACAGGTAGACTATGGCTACACCTTC. Translated, it gives CSGGGQVDYGYTF. Combining the CDR3 with reference TRBV29-1 and TRBJ1-2 gives the whole variable domain SAVISQKPSRDICQRGTSLTIQCQVDSQVTMMFWYRQQPGQSLTLIATANQGSEATYESGFVIDKFPISRPNLTFSTLTVSNMSPEDSSIYLCSGGGQVDYGYTFGSGTRLTVV.

This clonotype is large by share. The J gene is TRBJ1-2, the V gene TRBV19, with D possibly being TRBD1 (5 bases). Germline lookup yields CDR1 LNHDA and CDR2 SQIVND (reference sequence). The CDR3 has 13 residues. Trimming cost V 1 base and J 6 bases, with 9 bases left between them. CDR3 sequence (DNA): TGTGCCAGTAGTATAGGGGGCAGGAATGGCTACACCTTC. This gives the protein CASSIGGRNGYTF. Full variable domain (remainder filled in from reference TRBV19 and TRBJ1-2): DGGITQSPKYLFRKEGQNVTLSCEQNLNHDAMYWYRQDPGQGLRLIYYSQIVNDFQKGDIAEGYSVSREKKESFPLTVTSAQKNPTAFYLCASSIGGRNGYTFGSGTRLTVV.

This clonotype is deemed medium-sized. The DNA of the CDR3 is TGTGCCAGCAGTGAAGACTTCAGACCCTACGAGCAGTACTTC. Translating gives CASSEDFRPYEQYF. V usage is TRBV6-1 and J usage is TRBJ2-7; D uncertain. CDR1 is MNHNS and CDR2 is SASEGT in the germline V gene. Trimming pared 1 base from V and 2 bases from J, leaving 9 bases between. This CDR3 has 14 amino acids.

By share, this clonotype ranks as medium-sized. The chain recombines TRBV19 with TRBJ2-3; TRBD2 agrees at 8 bases. The CDR3 consists of 14 residues. With 7 bases clipped from V and 2 bases from J, the junction kept 5 bases outside the gene matches. Germline V gene lookup returns CDR1 LNHDA and CDR2 SQIVND (reference sequence). The DNA of the CDR3 is TGTGCCAGTATAGGCGGGGGGCCCACAGATACGCAGTATTTT. Its translation: CASIGGGPTDTQYF.

In this sample, this clonotype is large (0.1 to 1%). This chain joins TRBV19 and TRBJ1-1; no firm D call. Germline V CDR1 and CDR2: LNHDA, SQIVND (reference sequence). Trimming cost V 3 bases and J 0 bases, with 11 bases left between them. This CDR3 region has 15 residues. The CDR3 protein is CASSIKSSMNTEAFF. The CDR3 bases are TGTGCCAGTAGTATCAAATCGTCCATGAACACTGAAGCTTTCTTT.

In this sample, this clonotype is medium-sized. The chain has TRBV19 and TRBJ2-1, with no clear D. The germline CDR1 and CDR2 sequences are LNHDA and SQIVND (reference sequence). Trimming stripped 2 bases from V and 3 bases from J, with 5 bases between. The CDR3 totals 13 residues. The CDR3 reads CASSINNYNEQFF. The CDR3 coding sequence is TGTGCCAGTAGTATAAACAACTACAATGAGCAGTTCTTC.

There are many counts of this clonotype. The chain combines TRBV19 with TRBJ1-2; the match to TRBD1 covers 11 bases. Germline V lookup: CDR1 LNHDA, CDR2 SQIVND (reference sequence). The trim removed 5 bases at V and 5 bases at J, leaving 10 bases unmatched. The CDR3 contains 16 residues. As DNA, the CDR3 is TGTGCCAGTAGTTTCACCGGGACAGGGGGTTGGTATGGCTACACCTTC. The encoded protein is CASSFTGTGGWYGYTF.

This clonotype ranks as large. The rearrangement links TRBV6-6 to TRBJ1-1; no definite D call. Per the germline V gene, CDR1 is MNHNY and CDR2 is SVGAGI (reference sequence). Trimming took off 6 bases at V and 1 base at J, with 18 bases between the two ends. The CDR3 runs 16 residues. This CDR3 is CASSRPQAGENTEAFF. Here the CDR3 DNA reads TGTGCCAGCAGCAGACCCCAGGCAGGTGAGAACACTGAAGCTTTCTTT.

In this sample, this clonotype is medium-sized. The V call is TRBV6-5, the J call TRBJ2-7; the D call may be TRBD1 or TRBD2 (5 bases each). In germline, CDR1 is MNHEY, CDR2 SVGAGI. This CDR3 region has 14 residues. V was shortened by 6 bases and J by 0 bases, with 12 bases between the two germline ends. In DNA form, the CDR3 reads TGTGCCAGCAGGGGACGGGCGAGCTCCTACGAGCAGTACTTC. As protein: CASRGRASSYEQYF.

This clonotype is medium-sized (0.01 to 0.1%). This rearrangement joins TRBV6-2 or TRBV6-3 to TRBJ1-5; D gene unclear. Germline CDR1 reads MNHEY; CDR2 reads SVGEGT. The CDR3 contains 12 residues. V was trimmed by 6 bases and J by 4 bases, leaving 7 bases between them. CDR3 in DNA: TGTGCCAGCAGATACCTTAATCAGCCCCAGCATTTT. Its protein is CASRYLNQPQHF.

This clonotype was seen at least ten times. The chain links TRBV19 to TRBJ1-5, with D perhaps matching TRBD1 (5 bases). V lost 7 bases and J lost 3, with 13 bases in between. The CDR3 is 14 amino acids. From germline, CDR1 is LNHDA and CDR2 SQIVND (reference sequence). The CDR3 loop is CASTPSGHNQPQHF. The CDR3 DNA sequence: TGTGCCAGTACCCCTTCGGGGCACAATCAGCCCCAGCATTTT.

By share of the sample, this clonotype is medium-sized. At one end, the junction sequence differs from germline, possibly due to a read error. The V gene is TRBV19, the J gene TRBJ2-7; D may be TRBD1 (6 bases). Germline CDR1 LNHDA, CDR2 SQIVND (reference sequence). The CDR3 is 14 amino acids. CDR3 protein: CASSIGPGAYEQYF. For the CDR3, the DNA is TGTGCCAGCAGTATCGGGCCAGGGGCCTACGAGCAGTACTTC. Together with reference TRBV19 and TRBJ2-7, the CDR3 gives the full variable domain: DGGITQSPKYLFRKEGQNVTLSCEQNLNHDAMYWYRQDPGQGLRLIYYSQIVNDFQKGDIAEGYSVSREKKESFPLTVTSAQKNPTAFYLCASSIGPGAYEQYFGPGTRLTVT.

This clonotype was detected many times. The chain has TRBV19 and TRBJ2-4; 7 bases fit TRBD1. Losses at the gene ends were 4 bases for V and 1 base for J; bases not matched to a gene: 10. The CDR3 contains 17 residues. The germline V gene has CDR1 LNHDA and CDR2 SQIVND (reference sequence). CDR3 region: CASSTHTGVVAKNIQYF. The CDR3 bases are TGTGCCAGTAGTACCCATACAGGGGTCGTGGCCAAAAACATTCAGTACTTC.

This clonotype is labeled as medium-sized. The chain combines TRBV6-1 with TRBJ2-1; TRBD1 matches 7 bases. V shed 4 bases and J 3 bases; nucleotides not matched to a gene: 6. CDR1 MNHNS and CDR2 SASEGT come from the germline V gene. This CDR3 is 15 amino acids long. The CDR3 reads CASSGGGSGYNEQFF. The CDR3 nucleotides are TGTGCCAGCAGTGGAGGGGGCTCAGGCTACAATGAGCAGTTCTTC.

Many counts were recorded for this clonotype. The rearrangement links TRBV27 to TRBJ2-6; D is ambiguous. Trimming stripped 2 bases from V and 0 bases from J, with 14 bases between. Germline CDR1 and CDR2: MNHEY and SMNVEV (reference sequence). The CDR3 runs 18 residues. The CDR3 DNA follows: TGTGCCAGCAGTTTAGTGAGAGAGACCAGCTCTGGGGCCAACGTCCTGACTTTC. This translates into CASSLVRETSSGANVLTF. Full variable domain (rest looked up from reference TRBV27 and TRBJ2-6): EAQVTQNPRYLITVTGKKLTVTCSQNMNHEYMSWYRQDPGLGLRQIYYSMNVEVTDKGDVPEGYKVSRKEKRNFPLILESPSPNQTSLYFCASSLVRETSSGANVLTFGAGSRLTVL.

The V call is TRBV4-1, the J call TRBJ1-4; D is possibly TRBD1 (5 bases). CDR1 is MGHRA, CDR2 YSYEKL, per germline. Trimming removed 4 bases at V and 4 bases at J, with 13 bases between. The CDR3 length is 15 residues. The CDR3 is CASSLRGEGNEKLFF. The CDR3 DNA reads as TGCGCCAGCAGCCTGCGGGGGGAGGGTAATGAAAAACTGTTTTTT.

This clonotype showed up many times. This chain connects TRBV11-2 to TRBJ1-1; D possibly corresponds to TRBD1 (6 bases). The germline gives CDR1 SGHAT, CDR2 FQNNGV. Trimming pared 5 bases from V and 3 bases from J, leaving 13 bases between. The CDR3 consists of 14 residues. The CDR3 spells CASSKQGLYTEAFF. CDR3 DNA: TGTGCCAGCAGCAAACAGGGTTTGTACACTGAAGCTTTCTTT.

The genes are TRBV5-4 and TRBJ2-1; maybe TRBD1 (5 bases). The V gene lost 0 bases and the J gene lost 8 bases, with 15 bases spanning the gap. The CDR3 covers 15 residues. The V gene's germline CDR1 is SGHNT and CDR2 YYREEE (reference sequence). The CDR3 bases are TGTGCCAGCAGCTTGGGTCAGGGTGAAAGCGATGAGCAGTTCTTC. It encodes CASSLGQGESDEQFF.

This clonotype was picked up many times. The chain carries TRBV7-9 and TRBJ2-7, with 8 bases aligning to TRBD2. The junction had 7 bases not matched to a gene; V was cut back by 1 base and J by 5 bases. CDR3 length: 15 residues. CDR1 is SEHNR, CDR2 FQNEAQ, per germline (reference sequence). In nucleotides, the CDR3 is TGTGCCAGCAGCTTAGGTAAAGCGGGAGTAAACGAGCAGTACTTC. It specifies CASSLGKAGVNEQYF.

This clonotype is labeled medium-sized. In nucleotides, the CDR3 is TGTGCCAGCAGGCGGCTCTACGAGCAGTACTTC. Protein sequence: CASRRLYEQYF. The V gene is TRBV6-1, the J gene TRBJ2-7; D is uncertain. V was clipped by 6 bases and J by 3 bases, with 6 bases between them. Looked up from germline, CDR1 is MNHNS and CDR2 is SASEGT. CDR3 length equals 11 residues.

The chain employs TRBV6-6 and TRBJ2-2, with 7 bases lining up with TRBD1. The junction had 10 bases not matched to a gene; V was cut back by 6 bases and J by 3 bases. This CDR3 is 16 amino acids long. Per the germline V gene, CDR1 is MNHNY and CDR2 is SVGAGI (reference sequence). Here the CDR3 DNA reads TGTGCCAGCAGGCTCCACGAGGGGGCCGACACCGGGGAGCTGTTTTTT. It specifies CASRLHEGADTGELFF.

This clonotype has ten or more counts. The chain combines TRBV7-2 with TRBJ2-6; 10 bases fit TRBD1. The junction had 12 bases not matched to a gene; V was cut back by 2 bases and J by 2 bases. The germline gives CDR1 SGHTA, CDR2 FQGNSA. This CDR3 contains 20 residues. The CDR3 nucleotides are TGTGCCAGCAGCTTAAATGCCGGGACAGGGGTTAGGACTGGGGCCAACGTCCTGACTTTC. This codes for CASSLNAGTGVRTGANVLTF.

As regards this clonotype: This may come from a read error, since a much larger clone is one base off. The final CDR3 position lacks the conserved phenylalanine or tryptophan, pointing to a likely read error. V is TRBV19 and J is TRBJ2-2; D not certain. V was shortened by 10 bases and J by 2 bases, with 11 bases between the two germline ends. The CDR3 extends over 13 amino acids. The germline CDR1 and CDR2 sequences are LNHDA and SQIVND (reference sequence). This chain's CDR3 is CATQRGNTGELFY. CDR3 sequence (DNA): TGTGCCACCCAGAGAGGAAACACCGGGGAGCTGTTTTAT.

This clonotype was observed a handful of times. The chain is built from TRBV12-3 or TRBV12-4 and TRBJ1-3; no clear D gene. The CDR3 contains 13 residues. V shed 2 bases and J shed 8 bases, with 10 bases lying between them. The CDR3 nucleotides are TGTGCCAGCAGTTTATTTAGGGCAGACACCATATATTTT. It is translated as CASSLFRADTIYF.

This clonotype qualifies as medium-sized. The chain joins TRBV27 to TRBJ2-1; tentative D call: TRBD1 (5 bases). From germline, CDR1 is MNHEY and CDR2 SMNVEV (reference sequence). The CDR3 runs to 14 residues. Between the trimmed V and J ends, which lost 4 bases and 9 bases, there was a span of 16 bases. CDR3 sequence (DNA): TGTGCCAGCAGTTCCCCAGGGTACCGAAGTGAGCAGTTCTTC. This encodes CASSSPGYRSEQFF.

There are many counts of this clonotype. The CDR3 DNA follows: TGTGCCAGCAGTTTAATGCAAAATCCTAGCACAGATACGCAGTATTTT. Protein sequence: CASSLMQNPSTDTQYF. The J gene is TRBJ2-3, the V gene TRBV12-3 or TRBV12-4; D is ambiguous. CDR3 size: 16 residues. Trimming left V 2 bases short and J 0 bases short, with 12 bases between.

This clonotype is labeled as medium-sized. The chain has TRBV6-2 or TRBV6-3 and TRBJ2-7; 7 nucleotides line up with TRBD2. Per germline, CDR1 MNHEY and CDR2 SVGEGT. The CDR3 spans 16 residues. The V and J ends lost 7 bases and 1 base, in that order; junction bases with no gene match: 13. CDR3 in DNA: TGTGCCAGCAAGCGGGGTGGGGCCGCAGGATCCTACGAGCAGTACTTC. Translating it yields CASKRGGAAGSYEQYF.

By frequency in the sample, this clonotype is medium-sized. The chain combines TRBV10-3 with TRBJ1-2; possibly TRBD1 for D (6 bases). Germline assignment: CDR1 ENHRY and CDR2 SYGVKD. V lost 0 bases and J 2 bases, leaving 7 bases between the germline ends. The CDR3 extends over 14 amino acids. The CDR3 DNA sequence: TGTGCCATCAGTGAGTCAGGGACAAACTATGGCTACACCTTC. It is translated as CAISESGTNYGYTF.

This clonotype is classed as medium-sized (0.01 to 0.1%). J is TRBJ2-1 and V is TRBV6-6; possibly TRBD2 for D (6 bases). This CDR3 has 16 residues. CDR1 and CDR2 from the germline V gene are MNHNY and SVGAGI (reference sequence). The V end was cut by 2 bases, the J end by 8 bases, with 19 bases between. CDR3: CASSYGTRGRRDEQFF. As DNA, the CDR3 is TGTGCCAGCAGTTACGGTACACGGGGTAGGAGGGATGAGCAGTTCTTC.

This clonotype has ten or more counts. The rearrangement links TRBV27 to TRBJ1-2; 8 bases map to TRBD1. Germline CDR1 is MNHEY and CDR2 is SMNVEV (reference sequence). The CDR3 runs to 14 residues. The V and J ends lost 3 bases and 4 bases, in that order; junction bases with no gene match: 4. The CDR3 DNA reads as TGTGCCAGCAGTTTCGGACAGGGCGCCTATGGCTACACCTTC. The encoded protein is CASSFGQGAYGYTF.

This clonotype is medium-sized by share. The chain carries TRBV6-6 and TRBJ2-2; TRBD2 matches 8 bases. The germline gives CDR1 MNHNY, CDR2 SVGAGI (reference sequence). V was clipped by 6 bases and J by 4 bases; unmatched bases: 10. This CDR3 has 16 residues. As DNA, the CDR3 is TGTGCCAGCAGAGGCGGGGGGAGGGCCGTCACCGGGGAGCTGTTTTTT. Protein sequence: CASRGGGRAVTGELFF.